These 29 T cell receptor beta chains were sequenced from one sample in a study of PD-1 blockade in mismatch repair-deficient tumors (TCRdb year 2017). Interpreted using the paper, the time point label stands for: 10-day in vitro stimulation with candidate neoantigen peptide 5. Libraries were made using the immunoSEQ multiplex PCR assay. TCRdb took over this immuneACCESS table, retaining in-frame rearrangements with V and J assigned. Such tables are incomplete; in checked studies, under half of the missing clones stem from an unresolved V gene, and the remainder is unexplained. A total of over 13,000 clones appear in this sample, under 85% of them only once. The top ten hold approximately 11% of the sample. For these TCRs, the target antigens are not known. The starting material was cells cultured in vitro, obtained from a patient treated with pembrolizumab. The receptors derive from an adult with mismatch repair-deficient cancer.

J is TRBJ1-2 and V is TRBV30; 10 positions agree with TRBD1. Losses at the gene ends were 6 bases for V and 8 bases for J; bases not matched to a gene: 9. This CDR3 has 13 residues. In germline, CDR1 is GTSNPN, CDR2 SVGIG (reference sequence). The chain's CDR3 is CACQGGDRGGYTF. CDR3 nucleotide sequence: TGTGCCTGTCAAGGGGGGGACAGGGGAGGCTACACCTTC.

A few counts support this clone. The chain carries TRBV6-5 and TRBJ2-5, with 10 positions matching TRBD1. Germline loops: CDR1 MNHEY, CDR2 SVGAGI. V trimming: 10 bases; J trimming: 4 bases; junction bases outside the gene matches: 9. The CDR3 contains 14 residues. The CDR3 is CATGTGESGETQYF. The CDR3 nucleotides read TGTGCCACGGGGACAGGGGAAAGTGGAGAGACCCAGTACTTC.

Remarks on this clone: Other DNA sequences in the sample encode the same CDR3. The chain links TRBV9 to TRBJ1-1; D might be TRBD1 (5 bases). CDR3 length: 14 amino acids. From germline, CDR1 is SGDLS and CDR2 YYNGEE. V was pared by 0 bases and J by 1 base, with 7 bases between. CDR3 region: CASSVAQGNTEAFF. Written as DNA, the CDR3 is TGTGCCAGCAGCGTAGCTCAGGGGAACACTGAAGCTTTCTTT.

The chain employs TRBV19 and TRBJ2-3, with a weak D call TRBD2 (6 bases). The CDR3 totals 17 residues. Between the trimmed V and J ends, which lost 9 bases and 3 bases, there was a span of 25 bases. The germline gives CDR1 LNHDA, CDR2 SQIVND (reference sequence). The CDR3 loop is CASTKEGLGRGTDTQYF. CDR3 bases: TGTGCCAGCACCAAAGAGGGGCTCGGGAGAGGGACAGATACGCAGTATTTT.

The CDR3 protein is CASTNGLAGTEQFF. DNA for the CDR3: TGTGCCAGCACCAATGGACTAGCGGGAACCGAGCAGTTCTTC. V gene TRBV27 combines with J gene TRBJ2-1; 12 bases are a match to TRBD2. Looked up from germline, CDR1 is MNHEY and CDR2 is SMNVEV (reference sequence). The CDR3 is 14 amino acids. Unmatched junction bases numbered 8, after V lost 7 bases and J lost 10 bases.

The chain recombines TRBV25-1 with TRBJ2-2; no clear D. CDR3 size: 12 residues. Germline CDR1 and CDR2: MGHDK and SYGVNS. Between the trimmed V and J ends, which lost 9 bases and 3 bases, there was a span of 8 bases. This CDR3 is CASQGHTGELFF. The CDR3 nucleotides are TGTGCCAGTCAAGGGCACACCGGGGAGCTGTTTTTT.

The chain joins TRBV27 to TRBJ2-1; TRBD2 matches at 13 bases. J was trimmed by 2 bases and V by 6 bases; bases with no gene match: 10. This CDR3 has 18 residues. Germline V gives CDR1 MNHEY, CDR2 SMNVEV (reference sequence). As DNA, the CDR3 is TGTGCCAGCAGCCTCGGACTAGCGGGAGTAATGACCTACAATGAGCAGTTCTTC. Translating it yields CASSLGLAGVMTYNEQFF.

The chain joins TRBV29-1 to TRBJ1-3, with D tentatively TRBD1 (5 bases). The CDR3 is 13 amino acids. From germline, CDR1 is SQVTM and CDR2 ANQGSEA. Trimming stripped 7 bases from V and 2 bases from J, with 12 bases between. In nucleotides, the CDR3 is TGCAGCGCCACGTCAGGGACTGGAAACACCATATATTTT. Its translation is CSATSGTGNTIYF.

The genes are TRBV9 and TRBJ2-7; 12 bases line up with TRBD2. This CDR3 has 14 residues. The germline V gene encodes CDR1 SGDLS and CDR2 YYNGEE. The V segment lost 4 bases and the J segment 5 bases; nucleotides outside the gene matches: 4. CDR3 nucleotide sequence: TGTGCCAGCAGCCTCCGACTAGCGGGAGACGAGCAGTACTTC. Encoded protein: CASSLRLAGDEQYF.

The V call is TRBV7-2, the J call TRBJ2-7; perhaps TRBD2 as D (6 bases). Germline-derived CDR1 and CDR2 are SGHTA and FQGNSA. Trimming took 3 bases from V and 6 from J, leaving 18 bases between them. This CDR3 is 15 amino acids long. DNA for the CDR3: TGTGCCAGCAGCTTTGGGAGTATGACCGGGGGCGAGCAGTACTTC. It translates to CASSFGSMTGGEQYF.

The chain combines TRBV9 with TRBJ1-1, with 8 bases aligning to TRBD1. From germline, CDR1 is SGDLS and CDR2 YYNGEE. The V and J ends lost 4 bases and 0 bases, in that order; junction bases with no gene match: 8. The CDR3 has 16 residues. CDR3 DNA sequence: TGTGCCAGCAGCTCAGGGGGCGGGTCTGTGAACACTGAAGCTTTCTTT. Its protein is CASSSGGGSVNTEAFF.

The CDR3, as DNA: TGTGCCAGCAGTTTAGAACTAGGGGGCGAGCAGTACTTC. This codes for CASSLELGGEQYF. This chain uses TRBV28 with TRBJ2-7, with D maybe TRBD1 (6 bases). The germline CDR1 and CDR2 sequences are MDHEN and SYDVKM. The V end lost 2 bases, the J end lost 6 bases, and 11 bases lay between the germline ends. The CDR3 covers 13 residues.

The table lists this clone with a few counts. V and J are TRBV2 and TRBJ2-3; D is unclear. This CDR3 spans 14 amino acids. The V and J ends lost 8 bases and 7 bases respectively, with 19 bases between them. Germline V CDR1 and CDR2: SNHLY, FYNNEI. Written as DNA, the CDR3 is TGTGCCAGCGTGTTGTCCCCCGTGGGGAATACGCAGTATTTT. As protein: CASVLSPVGNTQYF.

This clone appeared once. This chain joins TRBV15 and TRBJ2-2, with TRBD1 identical over 7 bases. The germline V gene has CDR1 LNHNV and CDR2 YYDKDF (reference sequence). After removal of 1 base from V and 5 bases from J, the junction contained 4 bases not matched to a gene. CDR3 length: 15 residues. DNA for the CDR3: TGTGCCACCAGCAGAGTGGCAGGGGGTACCGGGGAGCTGTTTTTT. Protein sequence: CATSRVAGGTGELFF.

The chain recombines TRBV5-6 with TRBJ2-4; 14 bases are a match to TRBD2. V was pared by 5 bases and J by 2 bases, with 12 bases of the junction left unmatched. Germline lookup yields CDR1 SGHDT and CDR2 YYEEEE. This CDR3 is built from 19 residues. The CDR3 reads CASSLVTSGRAGSKNIQYF. The DNA for the CDR3 is TGTGCCAGCAGTCTCGTGACTAGCGGGAGGGCAGGTTCCAAAAACATTCAGTACTTC.

This clone was observed once. The chain is built from TRBV28 and TRBJ2-3; D might be TRBD1 (5 bases). Germline lookup yields CDR1 MDHEN and CDR2 SYDVKM. Trimming took off 2 bases at V and 2 bases at J, with 11 bases between the two ends. CDR3 length: 15 residues. CDR3 sequence reads: CASSLKLDNTDTQYF. Here the CDR3 DNA reads TGTGCCAGCAGTTTAAAATTGGACAACACAGATACGCAGTATTTT.

V and J are TRBV9 and TRBJ2-7; TRBD1 matches 10 bases. Germline V gene lookup returns CDR1 SGDLS and CDR2 YYNGEE. V shed 0 bases, J shed 4 bases, and the junction held 7 bases outside the gene matches. The CDR3 length is 16 residues. CDR3 nucleotides: TGTGCCAGCAGCGTAGTCAGGACAGGGGGGCAATACGAGCAGTACTTC. This codes for CASSVVRTGGQYEQYF.

The chain recombines TRBV27 with TRBJ2-7; 10 bases fit TRBD1. CDR3 length: 14 amino acids. CDR1 is MNHEY, CDR2 SMNVEV, per germline (reference sequence). V lost 1 base to trimming and J lost 5 bases; unmatched junction nucleotides: 2. DNA for the CDR3: TGTGCCAGCAGTTTATGGGACAGGGGCCACGAGCAGTACTTC. It is translated as CASSLWDRGHEQYF.

The rearrangement links TRBV6-1 to TRBJ2-3; D gene ambiguous. The V and J ends lost 10 bases and 1 base respectively, with 15 bases between them. The CDR3 is 14 amino acids. CDR1 is MNHNS and CDR2 is SASEGT in the germline V gene. The CDR3 coding sequence is TGTGCCAATCGATCTCTGGCCCGCACAGATACGCAGTATTTT. It specifies CANRSLARTDTQYF.

The chain couples TRBV14 to TRBJ1-1, with a weak D call TRBD1 (6 bases). The V and J ends lost 2 bases and 0 bases respectively, with 16 bases between them. Germline lookup yields CDR1 SGHDN and CDR2 FVKESK. This CDR3 spans 17 amino acids. This chain's CDR3 is CASSQYLGGPMNTEAFF. The CDR3 bases are TGTGCCAGCAGCCAATACTTAGGGGGGCCGATGAACACTGAAGCTTTCTTT.

The chain recombines TRBV28 with TRBJ1-4; TRBD1 aligns across 7 bases. The CDR3 consists of 13 residues. The germline V gene has CDR1 MDHEN and CDR2 SYDVKM. With 6 bases clipped from V and 7 bases from J, the junction kept 5 bases outside the gene matches. CDR3 residues: CASRTGMGEKLFF. The DNA of the CDR3 is TGTGCCAGCAGGACAGGGATGGGTGAAAAACTGTTTTTT.

This clone was seen only a few times. V and J are TRBV10-1 and TRBJ1-2, with D hard to call. V was clipped by 2 bases and J by 5 bases, with 9 bases between them. The CDR3 covers 13 residues. Germline CDR1 reads WNHNN; CDR2 reads SYGVQD (reference sequence). For the CDR3, the DNA is TGCGCCAGCAGTGAGGGATTTGGGTATGGCTACACCTTC. As protein: CASSEGFGYGYTF.

J is TRBJ1-1 and V is TRBV7-9, with 7 positions matching TRBD1. Germline loops: CDR1 SEHNR, CDR2 FQNEAQ (reference sequence). The CDR3 is 16 amino acids. The V segment lost 5 bases and the J segment 5 bases; nucleotides outside the gene matches: 14. The CDR3 region has the DNA TGTGCCAGCAGCCCTCTCCCGGGACAGAAGTCAACTGAAGCTTTCTTT. Translating it yields CASSPLPGQKSTEAFF.

This chain links TRBV9 with TRBJ2-7; 7 positions agree with TRBD2. The CDR3 covers 16 residues. In germline, CDR1 is SGDLS, CDR2 YYNGEE. V lost 0 bases to trimming and J lost 3 bases; unmatched junction nucleotides: 9. The CDR3 is CASSVAGQRGHYEQYF. The DNA of the CDR3 is TGTGCCAGCAGCGTAGCCGGTCAGCGGGGTCACTACGAGCAGTACTTC.

The gene calls are TRBV10-1 and TRBJ2-7; TRBD1 is a possible D gene (7 bases). Germline CDR1 reads WNHNN; CDR2 reads SYGVQD (reference sequence). V lost 0 bases, J lost 2 bases, and 11 bases lay in between. The CDR3 spans 15 residues. The CDR3 DNA reads TGCGCCAGCAGTGAGTCGGCAGGGGGGCCCTACGAGCAGTACTTC. It specifies CASSESAGGPYEQYF.

The CDR3 reads CASSLNRGYEKLFF. CDR3 sequence (DNA): TGTGCCAGCAGTTTAAACAGGGGATATGAAAAACTGTTTTTT. The rearrangement joins TRBV27 to TRBJ1-4, with 7 bases lining up with TRBD1. In germline, CDR1 is MNHEY, CDR2 SMNVEV (reference sequence). This CDR3 region has 14 residues. Losses at the gene ends were 2 bases for V and 6 bases for J; bases not matched to a gene: 3.

The chain carries TRBV5-5 and TRBJ2-1, with 14 positions matching TRBD2. CDR3 length: 16 amino acids. Germline CDR1 reads SGHKS; CDR2 reads YYEKEE (reference sequence). The trim removed 4 bases at V and 5 bases at J, leaving 5 bases unmatched. CDR3 amino acids: CASSLRLAGGNNEQFF. CDR3 bases: TGTGCCAGCAGCCTGAGACTAGCGGGAGGGAACAATGAGCAGTTCTTC.

The genes are TRBV7-9 and TRBJ2-1, with 7 bases fitting TRBD2. The CDR3 covers 14 residues. V gave up 10 bases and J gave up 4 bases; unmatched junction bases: 10. CDR1 is SEHNR and CDR2 is FQNEAQ in the germline V gene (reference sequence). The CDR3 bases are TGTGCCACCACCAGGGCTAGCGGTTACAATGAGCAGTTCTTC. Protein product: CATTRASGYNEQFF.

This chain uses TRBV11-2 with TRBJ2-1; TRBD2 is a possible D gene (6 bases). Germline lookup yields CDR1 SGHAT and CDR2 FQNNGV. V gave up 0 bases and J gave up 5 bases, with 14 bases separating them. This CDR3 is built from 16 residues. The CDR3 DNA reads TGTGCCAGCAGCTTAGAACGGGACTCCTGGGACAATGAGCAGTTCTTC. It yields the protein CASSLERDSWDNEQFF.